The clone carrying this T cell receptor (beta chain) has just a few counts. The antigen remains undetermined. This specimen comes from a study of blood T cells in healthy people across ages. Study-wide points: Across the age range, TCR beta diversity per million T cells fell in a roughly linear way.

The CDR3 totals 14 residues. Germline-derived CDR1 and CDR2 are ENHRY and SYGVKD. J lost 5 bases, V lost 5 bases, and 3 bases had no gene match. Together with a sample-barcoded 5' primer, a J-beta primer mix was included in a second PCR lasting roughly 6 to 12 cycles. MiXCR was run by TCRdb on the 5' RACE reads, yielding one entry per CDR3 protein. The sample has 1,100,000 or so distinct CDR3 sequences, over 35% seen once. The source material was blood. The chain carries TRBV10-3 and TRBJ2-1; 10 bases fit TRBD2. This receptor was taken from a woman aged 60-75 years in good health. CDR3: CAISPGTSDNEQFF. In DNA, the CDR3 is TGTGCCATCAGTCCCGGGACTAGCGACAATGAGCAGTTCTTC.